The 14 T cell receptor beta chains given below trace back to one sample, sequenced in a study of T cells after yellow fever vaccination. A single record per CDR3 protein comes from TCRdb applying MiXCR to the 5' RACE reads. The table has around 260,000 distinct CDR3 sequences, about 5.2% seen once. Sequenced material: CD4+ T cells sorted from PBMCs, taken on the day of the yellow fever booster vaccination. These receptors were obtained from a man younger than 35 who received the YFV17D yellow fever vaccine.

The V call is TRBV18, the J call TRBJ2-7; 9 nucleotides line up with TRBD1. The germline CDR1 and CDR2 sequences are KGHSH and LQKENI. The CDR3 length is 14 residues. Unmatched junction bases numbered 6, after V lost 6 bases and J lost 3 bases. CDR3 residues: CASSVRDRVYEQYF. CDR3 sequence (DNA): TGTGCCAGCTCGGTACGGGACAGGGTCTACGAGCAGTACTTC.

This clonotype was observed a few times. The chain joins TRBV15 to TRBJ2-7; TRBD1 might be the D (5 bases). Germline V gene sequence: CDR1 LNHNV, CDR2 YYDKDF (reference sequence). V lost 6 bases and J 4 bases, leaving 16 bases between the germline ends. This CDR3 spans 14 amino acids. CDR3 sequence reads: CATSHEGARYEQYF. Written as DNA, the CDR3 is TGTGCCACCAGTCATGAAGGGGCGCGATACGAGCAGTACTTC.

The chain joins TRBV6-5 to TRBJ1-2; 9 bases are a match to TRBD1. Germline CDR1 is MNHEY and CDR2 is SVGAGI. The CDR3 contains 14 residues. After removal of 6 bases from V and 0 bases from J, the junction contained 2 bases not matched to a gene. CDR3 region: CASRGTGPNYGYTF. The CDR3 DNA is TGTGCCAGCAGAGGGACAGGGCCTAACTATGGCTACACCTTC.

The chain combines TRBV10-3 with TRBJ2-1; 12 nucleotides align to TRBD1. V lost 8 bases to trimming and J lost 7 bases; unmatched junction nucleotides: 15. Germline CDR1 reads ENHRY; CDR2 reads SYGVKD. The CDR3 has 17 amino acids. Here the CDR3 reads CAIGGGPGTGGQNEQFF. The CDR3 nucleotides are TGTGCCATCGGGGGGGGGCCCGGGACAGGGGGCCAGAATGAGCAGTTCTTC.

This clonotype came up a few times. The CDR3 here is CASSFTGGDNSPLHF. In DNA form, the CDR3 reads TGTGCCAGCAGTTTTACAGGGGGGGATAATTCACCCCTCCACTTT. V usage is TRBV6-5 and J usage is TRBJ1-6; 8 nucleotides align to TRBD1. CDR3 length: 15 amino acids. Trimming at V came to 4 bases and at J to 5 bases, leaving 4 bases not matched to a gene. CDR1 is MNHEY and CDR2 is SVGAGI in the germline V gene.

A few counts support this clonotype. This sequence joins TRBV18 and TRBJ2-7, with 10 bases aligning to TRBD1. CDR3 length: 13 residues. Looked up from germline, CDR1 is KGHSH and CDR2 is LQKENI. V lost 3 bases to trimming and J lost 8 bases; unmatched junction nucleotides: 4. CDR3 sequence (DNA): TGTGCCAGCTCACCCGGGACAGGGGTGAAGCAGTACGTC. The encoded protein is CASSPGTGVKQYV.

The chain recombines TRBV7-3 with TRBJ2-2; 12 nucleotides line up with TRBD1. The CDR3 contains 17 residues. V gave up 6 bases and J gave up 5 bases; unmatched junction bases: 10. Germline V gene lookup returns CDR1 SGHTA and CDR2 FQGTGA. CDR3: CASSPDGDRGRTGELFF. The DNA of the CDR3 is TGTGCCAGCAGTCCTGATGGGGACAGGGGGCGTACCGGGGAGCTGTTTTTT. Filled out from reference TRBV7-3 and TRBJ2-2, the complete variable domain reads GAGVSQTPSNKVTEKGKYVELRCDPISGHTALYWYRQSLGQGPEFLIYFQGTGAADDSGLPNDRFFAVRPEGSVSTLKIQRTERGDSAVYLCASSPDGDRGRTGELFFGEGSRLTVL.

This clonotype was seen many times. This chain joins TRBV6-5 and TRBJ2-3; maybe TRBD2 (5 bases). This CDR3 is built from 15 residues. The germline V and J ends were trimmed by 5 bases and 3 bases, with 15 bases remaining between them. The germline CDR1 and CDR2 sequences are MNHEY and SVGAGI. The DNA of the CDR3 is TGTGCCAGCAGTCCGGGCCCGGGAAGAACAGATACGCAGTATTTT. Residues: CASSPGPGRTDTQYF.

This clonotype has just a few counts. The rearrangement uses TRBV6-5 and TRBJ2-3; D is undetermined. The CDR3 is made up of 14 amino acids. V lost 7 bases and J 5 bases, leaving 16 bases between the germline ends. The V gene's germline CDR1 is MNHEY and CDR2 SVGAGI. DNA of the CDR3: TGTGCCAGCACCCCGGACGCATCCCTAGATACGCAGTATTTT. It is translated as CASTPDASLDTQYF.

This clonotype has ten or more counts. Its ends do not fully match the called genes, so a read error is possible. The chain carries TRBV5-1 and TRBJ2-7, with 7 bases lining up with TRBD1. Germline CDR1 and CDR2: SGHRS and YFSETQ. This CDR3 comprises 17 residues. The CDR3 nucleotides read TGCGCCAGCAGCAACTCGGCCCCGACAGGGATCTCCCACGAGCAGTACTTC. Translated, it gives CASSNSAPTGISHEQYF.

This clonotype was counted only a few times. The genes are TRBV5-1 and TRBJ2-3; TRBD2 aligns across 7 bases. V gave up 2 bases and J gave up 6 bases; unmatched junction bases: 6. The CDR3 length is 14 residues. CDR1 SGHRS and CDR2 YFSETQ come from the germline V gene. The CDR3 loop is CASSFAGGTDTQYF. The CDR3 DNA is TGCGCCAGCAGCTTTGCCGGGGGGACGGATACGCAGTATTTT.

This clonotype was picked up a small number of times. V usage is TRBV20-1 and J usage is TRBJ2-7; 8 bases align to TRBD1. This CDR3 spans 14 amino acids. CDR1 is DFQATT, CDR2 SNEGSKA, per germline (reference sequence). V shed 5 bases, J shed 3 bases, and the junction held 9 bases outside the gene matches. As DNA, the CDR3 is TGCAGTGCTGCTCGGGCAGGGGGCTTCTACGAGCAGTACTTC. Translated, it gives CSAARAGGFYEQYF.

This clonotype was observed many times. The CDR3: CASTLGLGQGRYEQYF. CDR3 DNA: TGTGCCAGCACCCTCGGTTTGGGACAGGGTCGCTACGAGCAGTACTTC. The chain links TRBV7-9 to TRBJ2-7, with 9 positions matching TRBD1. The J segment lost 3 bases and the V segment lost 7 bases, leaving 13 bases of the junction unmatched. In germline, CDR1 is SEHNR, CDR2 FQNEAQ (reference sequence). This CDR3 region has 16 residues.

The chain carries TRBV4-2 and TRBJ1-6; maybe TRBD1 (5 bases). Trimming stripped 0 bases from V and 9 bases from J, with 9 bases between. The germline V gene has CDR1 LGHNA and CDR2 YNFKEQ. This CDR3 has 14 residues. The CDR3 DNA reads TGTGCCAGCAGCCAAGATAGGGGCACTTCACCCCTCCACTTT. Translation: CASSQDRGTSPLHF.